This TCR beta chain was sequenced during a study of blood T cell repertoires in COVID-19. Looking at the study overall: Samples representing acute and convalescent COVID-19 were sourced from the United States, Italy and Spain. Sources were T cells, B-cell-depleted T cells, or PBMCs; the material itself was cDNA or gDNA.

The ends lost 5 bases at V and 5 bases at J; junction bases unmatched: 10. In germline, CDR1 is SGHVS, CDR2 FQNEAQ. The CDR3 totals 15 residues. In the original workflow: Amplification with reference gene primers provided the estimates of nucleated cell counts. Libraries were prepared by immunoSEQ multiplex PCR; TCRdb keeps only in-frame clonotypes and omits some of them. V, J and clone size are taken as reported in that table, and D and trimming were inferred from the DNA itself. This table has approximately 250,000 clones, 65% to 85% appearing once. The chain carries TRBV7-8 and TRBJ2-5, with 8 bases fitting TRBD2. Source material: peripheral blood. This TCR came from a woman in her forties who had recovered from COVID-19. CDR3 region: CASSPPGGGLETQYF. CDR3 nucleotide sequence: TGTGCCAGCAGCCCCCCGGGGGGGGGACTTGAGACCCAGTACTTC.